This paragraph reports one T cell receptor (beta chain). The data originate from a study of T cell changes during pregnancy in multiple sclerosis. CDR1 and CDR2 from the germline V gene are PRHDT and FYEKMQ (reference sequence). With V trimmed by 5 bases and J by 3 bases, 7 bases remained unmatched. The CDR3 is 15 residues long. Using immunoSEQ multiplex PCR, the repertoire was profiled, and TCRdb retains in-frame clones only, with some absent. The sample contains some 50,000 clones, around 93% of which appear only once. Specimen: CD8+ T cells from peripheral blood mononuclear cells, collected in the first trimester of pregnancy. This rearrangement joins TRBV13 to TRBJ2-7; 10 bases line up with TRBD1. The TCR sequence derives from a female donor with multiple sclerosis, enrolled in a pregnancy study. The CDR3 reads CASSALGQGHYEQYF. The CDR3 region has the DNA TGTGCCAGCAGCGCCCTGGGACAGGGGCACTACGAGCAGTACTTC.